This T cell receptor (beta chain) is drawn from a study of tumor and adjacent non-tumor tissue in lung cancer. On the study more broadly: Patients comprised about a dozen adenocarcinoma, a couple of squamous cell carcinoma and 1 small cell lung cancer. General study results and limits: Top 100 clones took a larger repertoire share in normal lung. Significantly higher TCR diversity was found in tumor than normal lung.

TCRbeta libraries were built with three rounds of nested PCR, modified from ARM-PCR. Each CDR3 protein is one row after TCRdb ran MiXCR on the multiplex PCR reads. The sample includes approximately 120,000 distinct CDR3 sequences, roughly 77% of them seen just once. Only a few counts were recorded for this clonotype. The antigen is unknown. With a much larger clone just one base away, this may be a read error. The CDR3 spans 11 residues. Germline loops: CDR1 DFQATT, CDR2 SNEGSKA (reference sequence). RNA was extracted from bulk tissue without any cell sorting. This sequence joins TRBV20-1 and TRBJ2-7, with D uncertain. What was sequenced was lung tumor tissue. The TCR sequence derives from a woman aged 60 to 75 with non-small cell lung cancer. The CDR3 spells CNARADYEQYF. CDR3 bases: TGCAATGCTAGGGCGGACTACGAGCAGTACTTC.